This T cell receptor beta chain was recovered during a study of blood T cell repertoires in COVID-19. Background on the study: Both acute and convalescent COVID-19 samples were obtained from the United States, Italy and Spain. T cells, B-cell-depleted T cells, or PBMCs supplied cDNA or gDNA.

The CDR3 is 15 residues long. V dropped 4 bases and J dropped 0; count of bases not matched to a gene: 2. The V gene's germline CDR1 is LGHDT and CDR2 YNNKEL (reference sequence). In the study's own analysis: Researchers report that nucleated cell counts were estimated from reference gene primer amplification. Profiling relied on immunoSEQ multiplex PCR, and the TCRdb table lists in-frame clones only, not all of them. The V and J calls and clone size come from that table; D and trimming were worked out from the DNA. The sample comprises roughly 100,000 clones, about 89% of which are singletons, and 4% to 6% rests with the top ten.

Sequencing was performed on peripheral blood. The TCR originated in a human donor in a cohort sampled during active COVID-19. V usage is TRBV3-1 (or the pseudogene TRBV3-2) and J usage is TRBJ1-3; 8 bases are a match to TRBD1. CDR3 residues: CASSPQGASGNTIYF. CDR3 sequence (DNA): TGTGCCAGCAGCCCCCAGGGGGCCTCTGGAAACACCATATATTTT.